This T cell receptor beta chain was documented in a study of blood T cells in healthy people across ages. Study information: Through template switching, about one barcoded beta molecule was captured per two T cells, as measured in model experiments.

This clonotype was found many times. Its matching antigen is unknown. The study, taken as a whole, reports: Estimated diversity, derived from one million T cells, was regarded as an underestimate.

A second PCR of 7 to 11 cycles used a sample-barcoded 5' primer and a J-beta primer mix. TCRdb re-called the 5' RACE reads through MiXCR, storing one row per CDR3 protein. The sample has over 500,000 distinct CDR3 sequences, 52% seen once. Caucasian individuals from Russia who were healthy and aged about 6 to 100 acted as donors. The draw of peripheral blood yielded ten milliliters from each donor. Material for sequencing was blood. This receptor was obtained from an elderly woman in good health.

The CDR3 spells CASRRKVGTESSYNEQFF. The CDR3 bases are TGCGCCAGCAGACGGAAGGTCGGGACAGAAAGCTCCTACAATGAGCAGTTCTTC. The chain uses TRBV5-1 and TRBJ2-1; TRBD1 matches 7 bases. CDR3 length: 18 amino acids. Germline-derived CDR1 and CDR2 are SGHRS and YFSETQ. The junction had 14 bases not matched to a gene; V was cut back by 5 bases and J by 0 bases.